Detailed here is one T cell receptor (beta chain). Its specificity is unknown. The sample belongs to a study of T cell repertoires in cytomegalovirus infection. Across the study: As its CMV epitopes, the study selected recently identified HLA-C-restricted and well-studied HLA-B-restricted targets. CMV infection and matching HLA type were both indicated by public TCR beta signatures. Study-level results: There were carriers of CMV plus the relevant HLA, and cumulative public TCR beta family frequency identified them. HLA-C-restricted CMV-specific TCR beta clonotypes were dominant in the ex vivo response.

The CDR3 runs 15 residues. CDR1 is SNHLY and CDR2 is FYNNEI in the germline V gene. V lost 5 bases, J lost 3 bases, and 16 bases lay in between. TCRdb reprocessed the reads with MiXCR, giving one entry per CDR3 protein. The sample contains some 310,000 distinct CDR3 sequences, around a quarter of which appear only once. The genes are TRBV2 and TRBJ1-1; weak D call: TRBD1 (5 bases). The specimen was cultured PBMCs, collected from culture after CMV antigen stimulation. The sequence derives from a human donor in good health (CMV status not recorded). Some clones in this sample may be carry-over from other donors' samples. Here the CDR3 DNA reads TGTGCCAGCAGTTCTTATTTAAGGGACCACACTGAAGCTTTCTTT. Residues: CASSSYLRDHTEAFF.